Following are 23 T cell receptor beta chains from one sample sequenced in a study of response to subunit inactivated influenza vaccine. MiXCR was run by TCRdb on the RT-PCR reads, yielding one entry per CDR3 protein. The sample holds about 540,000 distinct CDR3 sequences, roughly a quarter seen once. The data also belong to a second study, concerning T cells expressing NK-cell markers. That report notes: UMI-tagged 5'RACE template switching yielded the TCR beta cDNA.

The sample consisted of CD4+ T cells sorted from PBMCs, taken 11 to 12 days after vaccination. The receptors were sampled from a man aged 45-60 years who received an inactivated influenza vaccine.

In this sample, this clonotype turned up a few times. This chain connects TRBV29-1 to TRBJ2-1, with D uncertain. Between the trimmed V and J ends, which lost 0 bases and 8 bases, there was a span of 11 bases. This CDR3 spans 13 amino acids. CDR1 SQVTM and CDR2 ANQGSEA come from the germline V gene. DNA for the CDR3: TGCAGCGTTGAAGATTTCCAGCATCATGAGCAGTTCTTC. This gives the protein CSVEDFQHHEQFF.

The table lists this clonotype with a few counts. The rearrangement joins TRBV11-3 to TRBJ2-5; D is unclear. The CDR3 is 13 residues long. Trimming took 5 bases from V and 5 from J, leaving 12 bases between them. Germline V gene sequence: CDR1 SGHNT, CDR2 YENEEA. The CDR3: CASSPSSLETQYF. CDR3 nucleotide sequence: TGTGCCAGCAGCCCATCGTCTTTGGAGACCCAGTACTTC.

The chain is built from TRBV6-1 and TRBJ2-3; TRBD2 matches 14 bases. This CDR3 region has 15 residues. Germline CDR1 and CDR2: MNHNS and SASEGT. Germline trimming cut 6 bases from V and 11 bases from J; bases unmatched to any gene: 10. CDR3 coding DNA: TGTGCCAGCAGCCTCGGACTAGCGGGAGGCAGAAGGCAGTATTTT. Protein product: CASSLGLAGGRRQYF.

This clonotype was detected only a few times. The CDR3 DNA is TGTGCCATGAAGGGACAAGAACAAGAGACCCAGTACTTC. As protein: CAMKGQEQETQYF. The chain combines TRBV10-3 with TRBJ2-5; TRBD1 might be the D (6 bases). Germline loops: CDR1 ENHRY, CDR2 SYGVKD. The V end was cut by 9 bases, the J end by 2 bases, with 13 bases between. The CDR3 contains 13 residues.

The chain joins TRBV15 to TRBJ2-2, with 8 nucleotides matching TRBD2. Germline-derived CDR1 and CDR2 are LNHNV and YYDKDF (reference sequence). This CDR3 region has 13 residues. After removal of 8 bases from V and 7 bases from J, the junction contained 6 bases not matched to a gene. The CDR3 DNA reads as TGTGCCACCGAGCGGGAGCTCCACGGGGAGCTGTTTTTT. Residues: CATERELHGELFF.

This clonotype was picked up a small number of times. For the CDR3, the DNA is TGCGCCAGCAGCCAAGAGATCGGCGGGCAAGAGACCCAGTACTTC. Amino acid sequence: CASSQEIGGQETQYF. The rearrangement uses TRBV4-3 and TRBJ2-5; D possibly corresponds to TRBD2 (5 bases). This CDR3 region has 15 residues. Germline values: CDR1 LGHNA, CDR2 YSLEER. Trimming stripped 0 bases from V and 2 bases from J, with 10 bases between.

This clonotype was seen more than once but under ten times. The chain has TRBV9 and TRBJ2-3; TRBD2 might be the D (7 bases). Germline assignment: CDR1 SGDLS and CDR2 YYNGEE. Trimming stripped 6 bases from V and 0 bases from J, with 14 bases between. This CDR3 has 15 residues. CDR3 in DNA: TGTGCCAGCAACAGGGCTAGCGGTAGCACAGATACGCAGTATTTT. Translating gives CASNRASGSTDTQYF.

This clonotype was counted only a few times. The chain carries TRBV12-3 or TRBV12-4 and TRBJ2-5; 14 bases map to TRBD2. V shed 5 bases and J 5 bases; nucleotides not matched to a gene: 7. The length of the CDR3 is 16 residues. The DNA for the CDR3 is TGTGCCAGCAGTCGGACTAGCGGGGGGTCACGGGAGACCCAGTACTTC. This gives the protein CASSRTSGGSRETQYF.

This clonotype was detected only a few times. The chain uses TRBV7-8 and TRBJ2-7, with a possible D match to TRBD1 (6 bases). CDR1 is SGHVS and CDR2 is FQNEAQ in the germline V gene. V was trimmed by 2 bases and J by 7 bases, leaving 15 bases between them. The CDR3 is made up of 14 amino acids. As DNA, the CDR3 is TGTGCCAGCAGCTTACACAGGGCCCCTAGAGAGCAGTACTTC. Its translation is CASSLHRAPREQYF.

This clonotype appeared a single time. The V call is TRBV5-1, the J call TRBJ2-3; D ambiguous. With 3 bases removed from V and 4 bases from J, the gap between germline ends came to 9 bases. The CDR3 runs 13 residues. From germline, CDR1 is SGHRS and CDR2 YFSETQ. CDR3 protein: CASSSPDADTQYF. For the CDR3, the DNA is TGCGCCAGCAGCTCCCCGGACGCAGATACGCAGTATTTT.

The chain couples TRBV5-5 to TRBJ2-3, with TRBD2 matching 10 bases. Trimming took 2 bases from V and 4 from J; bases not matched to a gene: 7. CDR1 SGHKS and CDR2 YYEKEE come from the germline V gene (reference sequence). The CDR3 runs to 16 residues. The CDR3 DNA reads as TGTGCCAGCAGCTTCAGCGGGAGGGCCGTGGCAGATACGCAGTATTTT. Its translation: CASSFSGRAVADTQYF.

This clonotype was detected ten times or more. The chain employs TRBV4-3 and TRBJ2-3; D is ambiguous. Trimming stripped 0 bases from V and 3 bases from J, with 7 bases between. CDR1 and CDR2 from the germline V gene are LGHNA and YSLEER. The CDR3 sequence is 14 residues long. The CDR3 nucleotides read TGCGCCAGCAGCCAAGATCTGAATACAGATACGCAGTATTTT. Translation: CASSQDLNTDTQYF.

Ten or more counts support this clonotype. The gene calls are TRBV20-1 and TRBJ2-5; tentatively, D is TRBD1 (6 bases). Deletions cut 2 bases from V and 5 bases from J, with 12 bases between. The CDR3 is made up of 13 amino acids. CDR1 is DFQATT, CDR2 SNEGSKA, per germline (reference sequence). Here the CDR3 DNA reads TGCAGTGCTAGAAGCAGGGGACGTGAGACCCAGTACTTC. It specifies CSARSRGRETQYF.

The rearrangement links TRBV18 to TRBJ1-1, with a weak D call TRBD1 (5 bases). V was shortened by 6 bases and J by 0 bases, with 14 bases between the two germline ends. The length of the CDR3 is 15 residues. Germline-derived CDR1 and CDR2 are KGHSH and LQKENI. CDR3 bases: TGTGCCAGCTCCCCCGTCAGGGCGATGAACACTGAAGCTTTCTTT. This codes for CASSPVRAMNTEAFF. Full variable domain (rest looked up from reference TRBV18 and TRBJ1-1): NAGVMQNPRHLVRRRGQEARLRCSPMKGHSHVYWYRQLPEEGLKFMVYLQKENIIDESGMPKERFSAEFPKEGPSILRIQQVVRGDSAAYFCASSPVRAMNTEAFFGQGTRLTVV.

This chain links TRBV12-3 or TRBV12-4 with TRBJ2-3; 9 bases align to TRBD2. The CDR3 has 15 residues. V dropped 6 bases and J dropped 7; count of bases not matched to a gene: 11. CDR3 in amino acids: CASRKRTSESNTQYF. As DNA, the CDR3 is TGTGCCAGCAGGAAGAGGACTAGCGAATCTAATACGCAGTATTTT.

This chain connects TRBV29-1 to TRBJ1-1; a possible D gene is TRBD1 (6 bases). Trimming shortened V by 6 bases and J by 1 base, and 15 bases separated the two germline ends. Germline V CDR1 and CDR2: SQVTM, ANQGSEA. The CDR3 covers 14 residues. This CDR3 reads CSVHRVPQNTEAFF. DNA for the CDR3: TGCAGCGTCCACAGGGTCCCCCAGAACACTGAAGCTTTCTTT.

This clonotype was counted a single time. The rearrangement links TRBV5-6 to TRBJ2-7; 10 positions match TRBD2. CDR1 is SGHDT and CDR2 is YYEEEE in the germline V gene. The CDR3 runs to 14 residues. Trimming at V came to 5 bases and at J to 2 bases, leaving 4 bases not matched to a gene. The CDR3 DNA follows: TGTGCCAGCAGGGGACTAGCGCCCACCTACGAGCAGTACTTC. Translated, it gives CASRGLAPTYEQYF.

This clonotype was found a few times. The V and J genes are TRBV10-3 and TRBJ1-1; D uncertain. From germline, CDR1 is ENHRY and CDR2 SYGVKD. V was cut by 9 bases and J by 5 bases, with 16 bases left in between. There are 13 residues in the CDR3. This chain's CDR3 is CAMRLGESTEAFF. Written as DNA, the CDR3 is TGTGCCATGCGGCTTGGGGAATCGACTGAAGCTTTCTTT.

This clonotype was counted a few times. The chain is built from TRBV12-3 or TRBV12-4 and TRBJ1-3; weak D call: TRBD1 (5 bases). CDR3 size: 14 residues. V was trimmed by 1 base and J by 1 base, leaving 5 bases between them. As DNA, the CDR3 is TGTGCCAGCAGTTTAGGACAGTCTGGAAACACCATATATTTT. Translated, it gives CASSLGQSGNTIYF.

In this sample, this clonotype turned up a few times. This chain uses TRBV14 with TRBJ2-7; D remains unclear. Trimming took off 7 bases at V and 5 bases at J, with 15 bases between the two ends. The germline V gene has CDR1 SGHDN and CDR2 FVKESK. This CDR3 is 13 amino acids long. CDR3 DNA: TGTGCCAGCAATCGAGGTTTTCACCACGAGCAGTACTTC. It specifies CASNRGFHHEQYF.

The genes are TRBV3-1 and TRBJ1-5; D remains ambiguous. Germline CDR1 reads LGHDT; CDR2 reads YNNKEL (reference sequence). Trimming cost V 3 bases and J 3 bases, with 9 bases left between them. This CDR3 spans 14 amino acids. CDR3 in amino acids: CASSHTGSNQPQHF. In DNA form, the CDR3 reads TGTGCCAGCAGCCATACGGGGTCCAATCAGCCCCAGCATTTT.

The V and J genes are TRBV11-1 and TRBJ1-1; D not resolved. Between the trimmed V and J ends, which lost 0 bases and 7 bases, there was a span of 12 bases. The CDR3 consists of 14 residues. CDR1 is SGHAT, CDR2 FQDESV, per germline (reference sequence). This CDR3 is CASSLAGGVNEAFF. The DNA of the CDR3 is TGTGCCAGCAGCTTAGCAGGAGGAGTTAATGAAGCTTTCTTT.

The chain combines TRBV23-1 with TRBJ2-1; 12 bases match TRBD2. TRBV23-1 is given ORF status, its function remaining uncertain. The CDR3 runs 17 residues. The junction had 7 bases not matched to a gene; V was cut back by 3 bases and J by 4 bases. CDR3 bases: TGCGCCAGCAGTCACCAGACTAGCGGGGGAGTTTACAATGAGCAGTTCTTC. As protein: CASSHQTSGGVYNEQFF.